This T cell receptor (beta chain) was sequenced during a study of blood T cell repertoires in COVID-19. Study processing details: Reference gene primer amplification in the assay estimated nucleated cell counts. Data came from immunoSEQ multiplex PCR; TCRdb stores just in-frame clones and leaves some out. From that table come the V and J calls and clone size; the DNA was used to work out D and trimming. Of over 200,000 clones in the sample, 88% are singletons; the top ten hold about 1.5%. This CDR3 has 15 residues. Trimming shortened V by 4 bases and J by 0 bases, and 11 bases separated the two germline ends. The germline CDR1 and CDR2 sequences are SGHRS and YFSETQ.

Sequencing was performed on peripheral blood. This chain connects TRBV5-1 to TRBJ1-5; a weak D match, TRBD1 (5 bases). The receptor was isolated from a man between 18 and 29 years old with active or convalescent COVID-19. The CDR3 spells CASSPQGVSNQPQHF. Written as DNA, the CDR3 is TGCGCCAGCAGCCCGCAGGGTGTTAGCAATCAGCCCCAGCATTTT.